The source of this TCR beta chain is a study of T-cell reconstitution after alpha-beta-depleted transplantation in children (TCRdb year 2016). General notes on the study: T-cell immune reconstitution after TCRalphabeta/CD19-depleted allogeneic hematopoietic cell transplantation in children was quantitatively tracked in the study by means of TCR repertoire profiling. General study outcomes and caveats: The apparently early recovery of alphabetaT-cell counts about two months after transplant reportedly depended on only several hundred rapidly expanded clones that came from non-depleted graft cells. The frequencies of hyperexpanded clones fell over the following months, and after one year, T-cell counts and TCRbeta diversity were mostly attributed to newly produced T cells. In some patients, the high TCRbeta diversity seen at day 60 was put down to recipient T cells and intrathymic progenitors that had survived conditioning.

This clonotype was counted many times. The clone's antigen remains unknown. Base qualities were left out, and no much larger clone turns up one base away. This specimen's treatment or condition label, per the study, means: allogeneic hematopoietic cell transplantation with graft depleted of TCRalphabeta T cells and CD19 B cells. The children who served as transplant recipients had been given grafts of TCRalphabeta/CD19-depleted allogeneic hematopoietic cells. Including the terminal cysteine and phenylalanine, the CDR3 comprises 15 residues. Of all the DNA, just the CDR3 is kept, 45 bases in frame from base 1. V loses 5 bases, J loses 0 bases, and the germline ends lie 12 bases apart. Libraries were built with PCR. Sequencing was carried out with an Illumina HiSeq 2500. To normalize quantification of the TCRbeta repertoire, the TCR libraries were built with molecular barcoding that relied on unique molecular identifiers. The raw public reads went through TCRdb reprocessing: fastp at Q25, MiXCR clone calling, in-frame beta chains kept. All rows with the same CDR3 protein become a single entry with the most common DNA and genes. This sample is represented by about 830,000 distinct CDR3 sequences; approximately 15% of them were singletons. The top ten clones comprise roughly 4.8% of the sample.

This sequence was found in a male patient between 5 and 17 years old who had a stem cell transplant for acute lymphoblastic leukemia, so the T cells may come from the graft donor. The rearrangement combines TRBV12-3 or TRBV12-4 with TRBJ2-3; the D gene lacks a confident call. Specimen: PBMCs, mostly from graft donor cells, collected 360 days after TCRalphabeta/CD19-depleted stem cell transplant. Read as DNA, the sequence is TGTGCCAGCAGTCCCTACACTTCTAGCACAGATACGCAGTATTTT. This encodes CASSPYTSSTDTQYF.